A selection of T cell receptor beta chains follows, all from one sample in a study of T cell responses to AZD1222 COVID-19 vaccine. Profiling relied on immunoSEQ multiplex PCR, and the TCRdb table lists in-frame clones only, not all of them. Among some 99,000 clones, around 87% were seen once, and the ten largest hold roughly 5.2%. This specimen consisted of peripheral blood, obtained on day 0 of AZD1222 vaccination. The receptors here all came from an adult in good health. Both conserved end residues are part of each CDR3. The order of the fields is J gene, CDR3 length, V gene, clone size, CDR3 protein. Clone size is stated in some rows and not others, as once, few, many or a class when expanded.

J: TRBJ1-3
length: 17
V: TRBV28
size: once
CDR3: CASSSPPGTDRGNTIYF

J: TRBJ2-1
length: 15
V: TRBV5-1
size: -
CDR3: CASSFGGSSYNEQFF

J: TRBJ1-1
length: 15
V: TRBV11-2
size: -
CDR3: CASSLDSVRGAEAFF

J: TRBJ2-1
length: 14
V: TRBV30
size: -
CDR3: CAWSELAQYNEQFF

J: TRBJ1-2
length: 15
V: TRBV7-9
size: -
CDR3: CASSPRGGGMDGYTF

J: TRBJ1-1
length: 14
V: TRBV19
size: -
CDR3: CASSIRGRGTEAFF

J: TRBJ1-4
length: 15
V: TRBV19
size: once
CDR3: CASRGQGRTNEKLFF

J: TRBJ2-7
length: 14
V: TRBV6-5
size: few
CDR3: CASSYSIQGGEQYF

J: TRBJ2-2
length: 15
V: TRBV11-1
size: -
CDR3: CASTSSGGNGGELFF

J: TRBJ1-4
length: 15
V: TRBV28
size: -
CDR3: CASGAGGQGDEKLFF

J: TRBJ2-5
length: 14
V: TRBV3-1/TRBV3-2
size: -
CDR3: CASSLRTGEETQYF

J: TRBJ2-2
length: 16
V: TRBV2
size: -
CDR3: CASRRGRQTFTGELFF

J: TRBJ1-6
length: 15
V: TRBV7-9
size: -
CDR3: CASSLAGAGDSPLHF

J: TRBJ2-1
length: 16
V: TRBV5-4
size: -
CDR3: CASSLEQMNSYNEQFF

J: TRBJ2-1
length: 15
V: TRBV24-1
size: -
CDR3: CATSDPGTGDNEQFF

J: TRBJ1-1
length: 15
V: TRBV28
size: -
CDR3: CASSAPQGQGGGAFF

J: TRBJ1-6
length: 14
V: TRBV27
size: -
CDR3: CASSKQGWGSPLHF

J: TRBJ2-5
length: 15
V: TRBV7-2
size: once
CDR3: CASSSDPGQQETQYF

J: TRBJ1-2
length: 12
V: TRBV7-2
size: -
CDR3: CASSFSGSGYTF

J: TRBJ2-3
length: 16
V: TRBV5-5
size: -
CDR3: CASSSAGTPSPDTQYF

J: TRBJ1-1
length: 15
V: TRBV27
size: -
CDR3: CASSLSMGQVPEAFF

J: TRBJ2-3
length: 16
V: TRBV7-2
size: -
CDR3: CASSLALAGGADTQYF

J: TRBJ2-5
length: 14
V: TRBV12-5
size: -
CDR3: CASGLSGGLETQYF

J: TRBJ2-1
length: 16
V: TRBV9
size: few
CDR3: CASSVDLGTSINEQFF

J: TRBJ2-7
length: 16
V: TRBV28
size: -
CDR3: CASSFELAGSSYEQYF

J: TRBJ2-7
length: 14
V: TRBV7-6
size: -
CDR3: CASTPIAAVYEQYF

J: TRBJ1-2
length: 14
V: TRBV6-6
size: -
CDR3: CASSRAKGSDGYTF

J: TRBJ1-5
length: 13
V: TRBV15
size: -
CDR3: CATSREVSQPQHF

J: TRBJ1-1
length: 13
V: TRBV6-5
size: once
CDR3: CSAGGSGYTEAFF

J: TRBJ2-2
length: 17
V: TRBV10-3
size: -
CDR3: CAISSGLAGVGDGELFF

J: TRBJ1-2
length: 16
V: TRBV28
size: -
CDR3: CASSFPRTGSVYGYTF

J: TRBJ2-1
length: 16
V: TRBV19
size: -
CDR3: CASSPFGQGYYNEQFF

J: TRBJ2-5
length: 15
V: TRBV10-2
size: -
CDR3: CASRETSENQETQYF

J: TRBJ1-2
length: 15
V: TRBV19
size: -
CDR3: CASSALQGALGGYTF

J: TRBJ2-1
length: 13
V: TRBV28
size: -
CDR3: CASSLPDRNEQFF

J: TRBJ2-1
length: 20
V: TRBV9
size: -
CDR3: CASSDSGGLAGGSSYNEQFF

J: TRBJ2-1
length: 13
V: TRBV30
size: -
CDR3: CAWSVPKPGEQFF

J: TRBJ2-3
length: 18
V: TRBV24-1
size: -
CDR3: CATSDHLGKAGAQDTQYF

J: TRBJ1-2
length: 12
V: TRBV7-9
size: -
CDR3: CASSYGQFGYTF

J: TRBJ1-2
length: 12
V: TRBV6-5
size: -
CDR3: CASSQDRAGYTF

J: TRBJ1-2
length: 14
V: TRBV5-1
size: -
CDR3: CASSLGDRAYGYTF

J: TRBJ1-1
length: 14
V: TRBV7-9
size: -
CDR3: CASSSRTGDTEAFF

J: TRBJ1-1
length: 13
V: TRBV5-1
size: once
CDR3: CASSLGRGTEAFF

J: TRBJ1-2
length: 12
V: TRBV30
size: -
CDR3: CAWAGQRYGYTF

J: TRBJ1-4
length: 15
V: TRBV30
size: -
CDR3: CAWSVLGGDHEKLFF